This TCR beta chain was recovered during a study of immune cell composition in non-small cell lung cancer. Study conclusions and caveats: TIL tumour reactivity correlated with maximal tumour-associated clone frequency in adenocarcinoma. Clones >0.5% enriched in tumour were rarer in adenocarcinoma (around 33%) than squamous (around 75%). Shared sequences between tumour-reactive and dominant in vivo clones were not proven.

Germline CDR1 is SGHNT and CDR2 is YENEEA. Trimming took off 0 bases at V and 7 bases at J, with 10 bases between the two ends. There are 14 residues in the CDR3. The table lists this clone with a count of one. Its antigen is as yet unknown. Only in-frame clones appear in the TCRdb table, and some are missing; sequencing was by immunoSEQ multiplex PCR. Of roughly 4,900 clones in the sample, roughly 84% were seen once. Input material: lung tumor tissue. The J gene is TRBJ2-1, the V gene TRBV11-3; TRBD2 is a possible D gene (6 bases). The origin of this receptor is a human donor with non-small cell lung cancer. CDR3 sequence: CASSLDRGSNEQFF. The CDR3 DNA sequence: TGTGCCAGCAGCTTAGATCGGGGGAGTAATGAGCAGTTCTTC. Combining the CDR3 with reference TRBV11-3 and TRBJ2-1 gives the whole variable domain EAGVVQSPRYKIIEKKQPVAFWCNPISGHNTLYWYLQNLGQGPELLIRYENEEAVDDSQLPKDRFSAERLKGVDSTLKIQPAELGDSAVYLCASSLDRGSNEQFFGPGTRLTVL.